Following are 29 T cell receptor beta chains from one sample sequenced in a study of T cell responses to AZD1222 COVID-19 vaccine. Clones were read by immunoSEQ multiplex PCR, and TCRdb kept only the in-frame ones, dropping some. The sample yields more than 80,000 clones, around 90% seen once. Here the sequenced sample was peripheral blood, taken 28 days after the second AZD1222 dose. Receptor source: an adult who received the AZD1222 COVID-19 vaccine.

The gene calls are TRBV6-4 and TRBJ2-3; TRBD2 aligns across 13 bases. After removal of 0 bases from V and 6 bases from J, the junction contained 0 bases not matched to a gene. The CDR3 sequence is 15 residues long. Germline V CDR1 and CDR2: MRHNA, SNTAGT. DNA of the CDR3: TGTGCCAGCAGTGACTCGACTAGCGGGGGGGATACGCAGTATTTT. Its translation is CASSDSTSGGDTQYF.

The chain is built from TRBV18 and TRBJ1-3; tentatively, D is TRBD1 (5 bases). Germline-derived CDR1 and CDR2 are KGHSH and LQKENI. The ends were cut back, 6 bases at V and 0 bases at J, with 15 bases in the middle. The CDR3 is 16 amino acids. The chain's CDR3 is CASSSGQGRSGNTIYF. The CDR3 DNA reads TGTGCCAGCTCCTCGGGTCAGGGACGCTCTGGAAACACCATATATTTT.

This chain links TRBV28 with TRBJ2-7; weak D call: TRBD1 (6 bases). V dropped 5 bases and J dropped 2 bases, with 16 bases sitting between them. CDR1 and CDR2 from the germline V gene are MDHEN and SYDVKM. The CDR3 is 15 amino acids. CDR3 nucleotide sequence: TGTGCCAGCAGTCCATGGACAGAGGGGCCCTACGAGCAGTACTTC. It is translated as CASSPWTEGPYEQYF.

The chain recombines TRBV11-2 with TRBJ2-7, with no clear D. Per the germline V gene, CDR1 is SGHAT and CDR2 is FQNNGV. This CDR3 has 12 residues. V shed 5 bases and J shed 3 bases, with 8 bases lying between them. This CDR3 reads CASSPVGYEQYF. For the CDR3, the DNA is TGTGCCAGCAGCCCAGTCGGCTACGAGCAGTACTTC.

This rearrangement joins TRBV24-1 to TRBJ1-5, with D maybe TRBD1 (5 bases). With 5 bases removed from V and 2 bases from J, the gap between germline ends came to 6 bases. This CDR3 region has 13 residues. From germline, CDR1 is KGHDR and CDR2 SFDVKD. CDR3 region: CATSGDGNQPQHF. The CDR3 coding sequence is TGTGCCACCAGTGGGGACGGCAATCAGCCCCAGCATTTT.

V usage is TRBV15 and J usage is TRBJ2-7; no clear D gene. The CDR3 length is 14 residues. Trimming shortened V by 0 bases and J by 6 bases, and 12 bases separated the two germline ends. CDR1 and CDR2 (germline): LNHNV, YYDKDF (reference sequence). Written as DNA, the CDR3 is TGTGCCACCAGCAGAGATTACGCGGTCCTCGAGCAGTACTTC. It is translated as CATSRDYAVLEQYF.

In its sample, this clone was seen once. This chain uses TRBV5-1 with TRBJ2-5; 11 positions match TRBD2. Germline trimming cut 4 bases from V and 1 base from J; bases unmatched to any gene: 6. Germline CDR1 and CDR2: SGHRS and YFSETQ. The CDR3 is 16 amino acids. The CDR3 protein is CASSRRLAGLQETQYF. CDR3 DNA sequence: TGCGCCAGCAGCCGAAGACTAGCGGGGCTCCAAGAGACCCAGTACTTC.

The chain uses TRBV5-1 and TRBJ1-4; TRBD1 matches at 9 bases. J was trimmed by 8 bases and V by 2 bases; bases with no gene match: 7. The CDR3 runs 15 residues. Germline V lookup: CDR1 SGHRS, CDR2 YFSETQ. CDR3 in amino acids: CASSFRTGEEEKLFF. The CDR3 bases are TGCGCCAGCAGCTTTCGGACAGGGGAGGAAGAAAAACTGTTTTTT.

The chain's CDR3 is CASKLEGTGNTEAFF. The CDR3 DNA is TGTGCCAGCAAGTTAGAAGGGACAGGTAACACTGAAGCTTTCTTT. The chain employs TRBV2 and TRBJ1-1; 8 nucleotides agree with TRBD1. The CDR3 contains 15 residues. Per the germline V gene, CDR1 is SNHLY and CDR2 is FYNNEI. After removal of 7 bases from V and 2 bases from J, the junction contained 9 bases not matched to a gene.

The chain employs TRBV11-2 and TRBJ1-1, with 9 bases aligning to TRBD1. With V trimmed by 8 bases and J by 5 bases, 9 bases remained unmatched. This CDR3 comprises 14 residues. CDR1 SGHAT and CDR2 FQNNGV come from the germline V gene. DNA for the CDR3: TGTGCCAGCCTAACCCCGACAGGGGGGACTGAAGCTTTCTTT. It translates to CASLTPTGGTEAFF.

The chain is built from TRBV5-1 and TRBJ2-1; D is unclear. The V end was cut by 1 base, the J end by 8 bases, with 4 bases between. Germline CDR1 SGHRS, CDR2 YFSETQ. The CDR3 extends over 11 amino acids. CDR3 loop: CASSLSHEQFF. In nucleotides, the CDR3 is TGCGCCAGCAGCTTGTCCCATGAGCAGTTCTTC.

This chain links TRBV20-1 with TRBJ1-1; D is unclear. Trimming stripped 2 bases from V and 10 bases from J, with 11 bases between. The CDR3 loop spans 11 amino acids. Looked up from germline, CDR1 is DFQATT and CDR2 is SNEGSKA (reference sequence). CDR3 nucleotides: TGCAGTGCTAGACGGGAACTAGGAGCTTTCTTT. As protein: CSARRELGAFF.

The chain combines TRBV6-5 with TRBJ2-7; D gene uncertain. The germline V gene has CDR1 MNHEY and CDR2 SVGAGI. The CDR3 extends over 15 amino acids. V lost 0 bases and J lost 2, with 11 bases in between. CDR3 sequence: CASSYSDGSTYEQYF. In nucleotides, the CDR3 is TGTGCCAGCAGTTACTCGGATGGCAGTACCTACGAGCAGTACTTC.

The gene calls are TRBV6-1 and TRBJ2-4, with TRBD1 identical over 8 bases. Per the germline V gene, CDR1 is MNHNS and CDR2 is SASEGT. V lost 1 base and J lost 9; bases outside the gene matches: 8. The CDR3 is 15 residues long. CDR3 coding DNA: TGTGCCAGCAGTGAAGGGCCCGGGACAGGCGGCATTCAGTACTTC. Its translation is CASSEGPGTGGIQYF.

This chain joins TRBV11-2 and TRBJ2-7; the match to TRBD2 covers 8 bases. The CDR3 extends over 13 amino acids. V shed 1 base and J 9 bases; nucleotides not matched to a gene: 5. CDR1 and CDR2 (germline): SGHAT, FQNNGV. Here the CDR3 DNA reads TGTGCCAGCAGCTTAGCGGGAGGGCAGGGGCAGTACTTC. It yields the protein CASSLAGGQGQYF.

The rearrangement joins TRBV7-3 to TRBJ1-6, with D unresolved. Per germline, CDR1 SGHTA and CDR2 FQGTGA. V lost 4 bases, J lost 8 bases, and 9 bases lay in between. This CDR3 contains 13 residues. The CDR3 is CASSSHGDSPLHF. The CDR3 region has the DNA TGTGCCAGCAGCTCCCACGGAGATTCACCCCTCCACTTT.

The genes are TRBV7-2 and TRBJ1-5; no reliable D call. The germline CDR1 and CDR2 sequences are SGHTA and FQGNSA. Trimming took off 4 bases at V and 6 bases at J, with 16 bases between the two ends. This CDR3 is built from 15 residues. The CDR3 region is CASSSSSGGGQPQHF. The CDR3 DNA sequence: TGTGCCAGCAGCTCCTCGAGCGGAGGAGGTCAGCCCCAGCATTTT.

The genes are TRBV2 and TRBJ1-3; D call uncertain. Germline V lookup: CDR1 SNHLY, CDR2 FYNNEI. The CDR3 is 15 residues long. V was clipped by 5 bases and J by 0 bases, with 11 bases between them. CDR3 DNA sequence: TGTGCCAGCAGTTTGGAGGGCTACTCTGGAAACACCATATATTTT. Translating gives CASSLEGYSGNTIYF.

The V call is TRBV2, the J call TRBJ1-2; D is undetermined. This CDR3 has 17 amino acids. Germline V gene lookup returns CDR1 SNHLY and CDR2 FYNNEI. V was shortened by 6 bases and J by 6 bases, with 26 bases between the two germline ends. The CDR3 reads CASRKRLGWEELDGYTF. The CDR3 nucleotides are TGTGCCAGCAGAAAAAGGCTTGGGTGGGAGGAACTGGATGGCTACACCTTC.

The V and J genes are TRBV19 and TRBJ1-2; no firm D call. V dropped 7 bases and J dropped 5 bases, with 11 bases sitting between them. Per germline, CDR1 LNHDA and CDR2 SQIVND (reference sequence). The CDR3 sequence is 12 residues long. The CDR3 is CASTDNPYGYTF. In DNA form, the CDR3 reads TGTGCCAGTACCGACAATCCTTATGGCTACACCTTC.

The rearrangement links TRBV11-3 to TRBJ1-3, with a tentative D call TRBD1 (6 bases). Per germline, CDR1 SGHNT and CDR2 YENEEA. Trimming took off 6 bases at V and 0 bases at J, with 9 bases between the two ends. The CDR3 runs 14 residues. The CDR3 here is CASRDRSSGNTIYF. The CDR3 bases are TGTGCCAGCAGAGACAGGAGCTCTGGAAACACCATATATTTT. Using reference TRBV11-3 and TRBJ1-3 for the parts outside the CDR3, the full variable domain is EAGVVQSPRYKIIEKKQPVAFWCNPISGHNTLYWYLQNLGQGPELLIRYENEEAVDDSQLPKDRFSAERLKGVDSTLKIQPAELGDSAVYLCASRDRSSGNTIYFGEGSWLTVV.

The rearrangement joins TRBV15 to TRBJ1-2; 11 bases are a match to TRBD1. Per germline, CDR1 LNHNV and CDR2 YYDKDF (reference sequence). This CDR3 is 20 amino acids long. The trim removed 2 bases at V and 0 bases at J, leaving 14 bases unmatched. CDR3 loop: CATSRTSLTGTGGTNYGYTF. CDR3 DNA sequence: TGTGCCACCAGCAGAACGAGCCTTACCGGGACAGGGGGTACTAACTATGGCTACACCTTC.

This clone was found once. The chain's CDR3 is CASSSPGEGGNTGELFF. The CDR3 region has the DNA TGTGCCAGCAGCTCACCAGGGGAGGGGGGAAACACCGGGGAGCTGTTTTTT. The chain combines TRBV7-8 with TRBJ2-2, with D perhaps matching TRBD2 (7 bases). V shed 4 bases and J shed 2 bases, with 17 bases lying between them. From germline, CDR1 is SGHVS and CDR2 FQNEAQ. The CDR3 is 17 residues long.

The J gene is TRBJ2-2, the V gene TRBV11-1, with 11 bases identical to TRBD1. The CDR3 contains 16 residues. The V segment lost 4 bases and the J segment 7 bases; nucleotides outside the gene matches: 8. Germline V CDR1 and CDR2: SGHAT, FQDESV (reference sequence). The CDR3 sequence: CASSYDRTGGIGELFF. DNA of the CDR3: TGTGCCAGCAGCTATGATCGGACAGGGGGCATCGGGGAGCTGTTTTTT. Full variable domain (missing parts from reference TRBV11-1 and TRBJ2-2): EAEVAQSPRYKITEKSQAVAFWCDPISGHATLYWYRQILGQGPELLVQFQDESVVDDSQLPKDRFSAERLKGVDSTLKIQPAELGDSAMYLCASSYDRTGGIGELFFGEGSRLTVL.

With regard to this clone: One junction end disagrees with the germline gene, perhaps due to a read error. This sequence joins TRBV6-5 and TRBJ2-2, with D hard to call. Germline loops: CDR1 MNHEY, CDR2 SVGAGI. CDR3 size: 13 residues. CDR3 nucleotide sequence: TGTGCCAGCAGTCACTCGAACACCGGGGAGCTGTTTTTT. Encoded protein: CASSHSNTGELFF.

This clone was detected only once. CDR3 in amino acids: CASSQELGAVGEKLFF. The CDR3 DNA sequence: TGTGCCAGCAGCCAAGAGCTCGGGGCAGTGGGTGAAAAACTGTTTTTT. The rearrangement joins TRBV5-6 to TRBJ1-4, with D possibly TRBD1 on 5 matching bases. CDR1 and CDR2 from the germline V gene are SGHDT and YYEEEE. The CDR3 covers 16 residues. Trimming cost V 4 bases and J 7 bases, with 20 bases left between them.

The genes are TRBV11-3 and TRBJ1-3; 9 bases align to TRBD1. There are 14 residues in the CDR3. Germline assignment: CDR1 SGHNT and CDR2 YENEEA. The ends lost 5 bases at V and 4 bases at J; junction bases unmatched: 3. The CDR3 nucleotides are TGTGCCAGCAGCCGGGACAGGGAAGGAAACACCATATATTTT. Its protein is CASSRDREGNTIYF.

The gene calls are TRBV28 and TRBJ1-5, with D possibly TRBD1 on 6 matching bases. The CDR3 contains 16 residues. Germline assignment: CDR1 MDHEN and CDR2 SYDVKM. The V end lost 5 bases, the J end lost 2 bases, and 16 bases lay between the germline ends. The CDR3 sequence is CASSTDRRGGNQPQHF. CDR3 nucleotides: TGTGCCAGCAGTACTGACAGGCGGGGTGGCAATCAGCCCCAGCATTTT.

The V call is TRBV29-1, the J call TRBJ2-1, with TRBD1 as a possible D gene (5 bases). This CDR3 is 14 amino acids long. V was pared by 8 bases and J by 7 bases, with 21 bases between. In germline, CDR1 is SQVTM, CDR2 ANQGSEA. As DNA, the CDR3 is TGCAGCTTAACCCAGGGCCCGGGTTCGAATGAGCAGTTCTTC. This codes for CSLTQGPGSNEQFF.